Each of the 17 T cell receptor beta chains below was sequenced from the same sample in a study of vaccination and CD4 T cells after COVID-19. This sample's treatment: approximately nine-day PBMC culture with coronavirus spike peptide pools or control peptides (ViraFEST assay). The Oncomine TCR Beta short-read assay was applied to DNA of cultured CD4+ T cells. MiXCR was run by TCRdb on the PCR reads, yielding one entry per CDR3 protein. This table holds fewer than 30,000 distinct CDR3 sequences, less than 80% found once. These receptors' targets are unknown. The specimen was CD4+ T cells from blood, cultured in vitro, collected after SARS-CoV-2 vaccination. The receptors here all came from a human donor who received a COVID-19 vaccine.

This chain uses TRBV24-1 with TRBJ1-2, with 8 bases fitting TRBD1. The CDR3 consists of 14 residues. Germline V lookup: CDR1 KGHDR, CDR2 SFDVKD. V lost 4 bases to trimming and J lost 7 bases; unmatched junction nucleotides: 7. In DNA, the CDR3 is TGTGCCACCAGTGACCTGGACAGGGTGAGTGGCTACACCTTC. Encoded protein: CATSDLDRVSGYTF.

This clonotype was found a few times. This sequence joins TRBV7-9 and TRBJ1-3; tentatively, D is TRBD1 (5 bases). The CDR3 loop spans 15 amino acids. The V end was cut by 5 bases, the J end by 0 bases, with 11 bases between. Germline assignment: CDR1 SEHNR and CDR2 FQNEAQ (reference sequence). In DNA form, the CDR3 reads TGTGCCAGCAGCCCGGGACGTATCTCTGGAAACACCATATATTTT. It is translated as CASSPGRISGNTIYF.

The chain carries TRBV2 and TRBJ1-5; D is uncertain. Between the trimmed V and J ends, which lost 1 base and 3 bases, there was a span of 13 bases. CDR1 SNHLY and CDR2 FYNNEI come from the germline V gene. There are 16 residues in the CDR3. The chain's CDR3 is CASSEGVDRDNQPQHF. DNA for the CDR3: TGTGCCAGCAGTGAAGGGGTGGATCGGGACAATCAGCCCCAGCATTTT.

This chain connects TRBV6-5 to TRBJ2-7, with a possible D match to TRBD1 (6 bases). This CDR3 comprises 16 residues. Per the germline V gene, CDR1 is MNHEY and CDR2 is SVGAGI. V lost 0 bases and J 2 bases, leaving 14 bases between the germline ends. CDR3 amino acids: CASSYSGPGHPYEQYF. The CDR3, as DNA: TGTGCCAGCAGTTACTCGGGGCCGGGACACCCCTACGAGCAGTACTTC.

V is TRBV6-5 and J is TRBJ1-2; 10 positions agree with TRBD1. CDR1 is MNHEY, CDR2 SVGAGI, per germline. The CDR3 runs 15 residues. The trim removed 0 bases at V and 2 bases at J, leaving 0 bases unmatched. This CDR3 reads CASSYSGQGNYGYTF. The DNA of the CDR3 is TGTGCCAGCAGTTACTCGGGACAGGGGAACTATGGCTACACCTTC.

The chain joins TRBV20-1 to TRBJ2-3, with TRBD2 identical over 8 bases. With 0 bases clipped from V and 3 bases from J, the junction kept 5 bases outside the gene matches. The germline CDR1 and CDR2 sequences are DFQATT and SNEGSKA (reference sequence). There are 15 residues in the CDR3. The CDR3 nucleotides read TGCAGTGCTAGAGATGGAGTAGCGGGGACAGATACGCAGTATTTT. It specifies CSARDGVAGTDTQYF.

V usage is TRBV30 and J usage is TRBJ2-2, with 8 bases matching TRBD1. The germline V gene has CDR1 GTSNPN and CDR2 SVGIG (reference sequence). V lost 8 bases to trimming and J lost 3 bases; unmatched junction nucleotides: 11. The CDR3 is 15 residues long. This CDR3 is CARQGNLGDTGELFF. The CDR3 DNA reads TGTGCCCGACAGGGGAACCTGGGTGACACCGGGGAGCTGTTTTTT.

This clonotype was detected only a few times. The rearrangement uses TRBV14 and TRBJ1-2; D gene ambiguous. The CDR3 is 13 residues long. Trimming left V 3 bases short and J 6 bases short, with 11 bases between. Germline CDR1 reads SGHDN; CDR2 reads FVKESK. The CDR3 nucleotides read TGTGCCAGCAGCCAGACCTCAGCAGATGGCTACACCTTC. It yields the protein CASSQTSADGYTF.

V and J are TRBV27 and TRBJ2-7; D uncertain. CDR3 size: 16 residues. Trimming took 5 bases from V and 0 from J, leaving 17 bases between them. The V gene's germline CDR1 is MNHEY and CDR2 SMNVEV (reference sequence). The CDR3 DNA follows: TGTGCCAGCAGTGTCCGGGCTCCGGGTCGCTCCTACGAGCAGTACTTC. Its protein is CASSVRAPGRSYEQYF.

The chain links TRBV2 to TRBJ2-3, with 7 bases that match TRBD2. Per germline, CDR1 SNHLY and CDR2 FYNNEI. The CDR3 extends over 15 amino acids. Trimming cost V 5 bases and J 3 bases; bases outside gene matches: 8. CDR3 in amino acids: CASSRIAGGTDTQYF. CDR3 nucleotides: TGTGCCAGCAGTCGGATAGCGGGTGGGACAGATACGCAGTATTTT.

The V and J genes are TRBV20-1 and TRBJ1-5; unclear D gene. Germline CDR1 DFQATT, CDR2 SNEGSKA (reference sequence). This CDR3 has 15 residues. V lost 3 bases to trimming and J lost 6 bases, with 18 bases between them. This CDR3 reads CSASASGGLGQPQHF. Here the CDR3 DNA reads TGCAGTGCTAGTGCCTCCGGAGGGCTAGGTCAGCCCCAGCATTTT.

This chain connects TRBV5-4 to TRBJ2-5; 10 bases line up with TRBD2. Germline lookup yields CDR1 SGHNT and CDR2 YYREEE (reference sequence). The V gene end was trimmed by 4 bases and the J gene end by 5 bases; junction bases not matched to a gene: 14. The CDR3 covers 17 residues. CDR3 residues: CASSAPPSGGPQETQYF. CDR3 sequence (DNA): TGTGCCAGCAGCGCGCCCCCTAGCGGGGGACCTCAGGAGACCCAGTACTTC.

This rearrangement joins TRBV7-9 to TRBJ1-2; D might be TRBD1 (5 bases). Germline CDR1 SEHNR, CDR2 FQNEAQ (reference sequence). V lost 5 bases, J lost 2 bases, and 12 bases lay in between. This CDR3 is built from 14 residues. CDR3 region: CASSTYRLNYGYTF. The CDR3 DNA reads as TGTGCCAGCAGCACCTACAGGTTAAACTATGGCTACACCTTC. The variable domain in full, completed from reference TRBV7-9 and TRBJ1-2, reads DTGVSQNPRHKITKRGQNVTFRCDPISEHNRLYWYRQTLGQGPEFLTYFQNEAQLEKSRLLSDRFSAERPKGSFSTLEIQRTEQGDSAMYLCASSTYRLNYGYTFGSGTRLTVV.

This clonotype was counted between two and nine times. The chain recombines TRBV7-2 with TRBJ2-2; 12 bases are a match to TRBD2. Losses at the gene ends were 5 bases for V and 8 bases for J; bases not matched to a gene: 3. CDR1 and CDR2 from the germline V gene are SGHTA and FQGNSA. This CDR3 has 14 amino acids. CDR3 nucleotide sequence: TGTGCCAGCAGCACCGGGACTAGCGGGGGGGAGCTGTTTTTT. Its protein product is CASSTGTSGGELFF.

The chain joins TRBV6-1 to TRBJ1-1; maybe TRBD1 (5 bases). Germline values: CDR1 MNHNS, CDR2 SASEGT. V lost 3 bases, J lost 4 bases, and 12 bases lay in between. The CDR3 has 14 residues. CDR3 sequence: CASSEGRLSTEAFF. The CDR3 DNA sequence: TGTGCCAGCAGTGAGGGACGGCTGAGCACTGAAGCTTTCTTT.

This clonotype has more than one count but fewer than ten. The chain carries TRBV11-2 and TRBJ2-5; the match to TRBD2 covers 10 bases. The CDR3 covers 17 residues. Losses at the gene ends were 6 bases for V and 2 bases for J; bases not matched to a gene: 12. Looked up from germline, CDR1 is SGHAT and CDR2 is FQNNGV. CDR3 protein: CASRQTPASGGQETQYF. The CDR3 DNA is TGTGCCAGCAGGCAGACGCCGGCTAGCGGGGGTCAAGAGACCCAGTACTTC.

This chain links TRBV7-9 with TRBJ2-3, with TRBD2 matching 10 bases. Trimming took 4 bases from V and 2 from J; bases not matched to a gene: 12. The CDR3 has 18 residues. The germline V gene has CDR1 SEHNR and CDR2 FQNEAQ (reference sequence). The CDR3 bases are TGTGCCAGCAGCTCGGACCCTAGCGGGGGCCTTCTCACAGATACGCAGTATTTT. It is translated as CASSSDPSGGLLTDTQYF.